Listed below are T cell receptor beta chains from one sample, sequenced in a study of post-analysis software for immune sequencing data. TCRdb itself ran the PCR reads through MiXCR, one entry per CDR3 protein. This sample carries roughly 730,000 distinct CDR3 sequences, roughly 30% of them seen once, and the ten largest clones take 0.56%. Sequenced: blood. These receptors originate from a girl aged 5-17 years with multiple sclerosis. CDR3s include the opening cysteine and the closing phenylalanine or tryptophan. Each record gives: clone size, D gene, V gene, J gene, CDR3 protein, CDR3 DNA. D genes are given only for firm matches. Clone size is shown for a subset of rows, as once, few, many or a class of expanded clone.

abundance: -
d_gene: TRBD2
v_gene: TRBV2
j_gene: TRBJ2-7
CDR3aa: CASMRGGSSYEQYF
CDR3nt: TGTGCCAGCATGAGGGGCGGGAGCTCCTACGAGCAGTACTTC

abundance: few
d_gene: -
v_gene: TRBV5-1
j_gene: TRBJ2-1
CDR3aa: CASSPDLTGYNEQFF
CDR3nt: TGCGCCAGCAGCCCCGATCTAACGGGTTACAATGAGCAGTTCTTC

abundance: few
d_gene: -
v_gene: TRBV7-9
j_gene: TRBJ2-5
CDR3aa: CASSSGTVEETQYF
CDR3nt: TGTGCCAGCAGCTCCGGGACTGTGGAGGAGACCCAGTACTTC

abundance: -
d_gene: TRBD2
v_gene: TRBV7-2
j_gene: TRBJ2-5
CDR3aa: CASSSGGGSYNEQYF
CDR3nt: TGTGCCAGCAGCTCCGGGGGGGGTTCCTACAATGAGCAGTACTTC

abundance: few
d_gene: -
v_gene: TRBV7-8
j_gene: TRBJ2-1
CDR3aa: CASGPGGSLVGPNEQFF
CDR3nt: TGTGCCAGCGGACCCGGGGGTAGCCTAGTCGGCCCCAATGAGCAGTTCTTC

abundance: few
d_gene: -
v_gene: TRBV19
j_gene: TRBJ2-1
CDR3aa: CASSINRARSYNEQFF
CDR3nt: TGTGCCAGTAGTATAAACAGGGCCCGCTCCTACAATGAGCAGTTCTTC

abundance: few
d_gene: -
v_gene: TRBV5-1
j_gene: TRBJ2-3
CDR3aa: CASSSIDGYVADTQYF
CDR3nt: TGCGCCAGCAGCAGTATAGACGGCTATGTGGCAGATACGCAGTATTTT

abundance: many
d_gene: -
v_gene: TRBV28
j_gene: TRBJ2-7
CDR3aa: CASSLRSYEQYF
CDR3nt: TGTGCCAGCAGCCTGCGATCCTACGAGCAGTACTTC

abundance: -
d_gene: TRBD1
v_gene: TRBV11-2
j_gene: TRBJ1-4
CDR3aa: CASSTGVWGEKLFF
CDR3nt: TGTGCCAGCAGCACAGGGGTATGGGGTGAAAAACTGTTTTTT

abundance: few
d_gene: TRBD2
v_gene: TRBV24-1
j_gene: TRBJ2-1
CDR3aa: CATNPAGGPDEQFF
CDR3nt: TGTGCCACCAATCCAGCGGGGGGGCCCGATGAGCAGTTCTTC

abundance: few
d_gene: -
v_gene: TRBV7-9
j_gene: TRBJ2-6
CDR3aa: CASMPPTAHFSSGANVLTF
CDR3nt: TGTGCCAGCATGCCACCCACCGCGCACTTCAGCTCTGGGGCCAACGTCCTGACTTTC

abundance: few
d_gene: TRBD1
v_gene: TRBV14
j_gene: TRBJ1-6
CDR3aa: CASSQFGRGDSPLHF
CDR3nt: TGTGCCAGCAGCCAATTTGGCAGGGGGGATTCACCCCTCCACTTT

abundance: -
d_gene: -
v_gene: TRBV7-6
j_gene: TRBJ1-1
CDR3aa: CASSSKQNTEAFF
CDR3nt: TGTGCCAGCAGCTCCAAACAAAACACTGAAGCTTTCTTT

abundance: many
d_gene: -
v_gene: TRBV5-1
j_gene: TRBJ2-3
CDR3aa: CASSSGQNPSTDTQYF
CDR3nt: TGCGCCAGCAGCTCCGGACAGAACCCTAGCACAGATACGCAGTATTTT

abundance: -
d_gene: -
v_gene: TRBV4-3
j_gene: TRBJ2-7
CDR3aa: CASSQILSGTGSSYGQYF
CDR3nt: TGCGCCAGCAGCCAGATCCTATCCGGGACGGGGAGCTCCTACGGGCAGTACTTC

abundance: -
d_gene: TRBD1
v_gene: TRBV4-1
j_gene: TRBJ1-2
CDR3aa: CASSPRTPGQGNYGYTF
CDR3nt: TGCGCCAGCAGCCCTAGAACACCGGGACAGGGAAACTATGGCTACACCTTC

abundance: -
d_gene: -
v_gene: TRBV10-3
j_gene: TRBJ2-5
CDR3aa: CAIAGATGETQYF
CDR3nt: TGTGCCATCGCTGGGGCTACAGGGGAGACCCAGTACTTC